The 6 T cell receptor beta chains in this list originate from one sample, sequenced in a study of blood T cell repertoires in COVID-19. Repertoires were generated with immunoSEQ multiplex PCR, while TCRdb's copy carries only in-frame clones and drops some. The top ten clones hold 2.5% to 3% of a sample with about 53,000 clones, approximately 85% of them seen once. Material for sequencing was peripheral blood. All receptors derive from a woman aged 55 to 70 with acute or convalescent COVID-19.

The V gene is TRBV6-6, the J gene TRBJ2-3; 8 positions match TRBD1. V gave up 2 bases and J gave up 5 bases; unmatched junction bases: 9. The germline V gene has CDR1 MNHNY and CDR2 SVGAGI (reference sequence). The CDR3 totals 16 residues. This CDR3 reads CASSYPKDRAGDTQYF. In DNA, the CDR3 is TGTGCCAGCAGTTACCCCAAGGACAGGGCTGGAGATACGCAGTATTTT.

The CDR3 loop reads CASSSGGGGDYEQYF. The CDR3 nucleotides are TGTGCCAGCAGTTCCGGGGGAGGCGGGGACTACGAGCAGTACTTC. V usage is TRBV6-5 and J usage is TRBJ2-7; D may be TRBD2 (6 bases). Germline V gene sequence: CDR1 MNHEY, CDR2 SVGAGI. CDR3 length: 15 residues. V shed 4 bases and J shed 3 bases, with 16 bases lying between them.

V and J are TRBV18 and TRBJ2-1; TRBD2 agrees at 10 bases. Trimming cost V 5 bases and J 3 bases; bases outside gene matches: 4. The CDR3 length is 15 residues. The germline V gene has CDR1 KGHSH and CDR2 LQKENI. Written as DNA, the CDR3 is TGTGCCAGCTCATATCCTAGCGGGGGCTACAATGAGCAGTTCTTC. Protein: CASSYPSGGYNEQFF.

This clone was counted only a few times. The chain has TRBV5-1 and TRBJ1-6, with 9 bases lining up with TRBD1. From germline, CDR1 is SGHRS and CDR2 YFSETQ. The J segment lost 9 bases and the V segment lost 7 bases, leaving 8 bases of the junction unmatched. CDR3 length: 14 amino acids. The CDR3 region is CASSPGQGISPLHF. Here the CDR3 DNA reads TGCGCCAGCTCTCCCGGACAGGGGATTTCACCCCTCCACTTT.

This CDR3 is CASSLNSEDTQYF. The CDR3 DNA follows: TGTGCCAGCAGCTTAAATTCAGAAGATACGCAGTATTTT. The chain employs TRBV7-9 and TRBJ2-3; D remains ambiguous. CDR1 is SEHNR, CDR2 FQNEAQ, per germline (reference sequence). This CDR3 region has 13 residues. Trimming removed 2 bases at V and 5 bases at J, with 8 bases between.

The rearrangement joins TRBV5-1 to TRBJ2-3, with D possibly TRBD2 on 7 matching bases. Trimming removed 5 bases at V and 2 bases at J, with 18 bases between. CDR1 and CDR2 from the germline V gene are SGHRS and YFSETQ. The length of the CDR3 is 16 residues. CDR3 region: CASRRTAGIITDTQYF. CDR3 sequence (DNA): TGCGCCAGCAGACGGACAGCGGGAATTATCACAGATACGCAGTATTTT.